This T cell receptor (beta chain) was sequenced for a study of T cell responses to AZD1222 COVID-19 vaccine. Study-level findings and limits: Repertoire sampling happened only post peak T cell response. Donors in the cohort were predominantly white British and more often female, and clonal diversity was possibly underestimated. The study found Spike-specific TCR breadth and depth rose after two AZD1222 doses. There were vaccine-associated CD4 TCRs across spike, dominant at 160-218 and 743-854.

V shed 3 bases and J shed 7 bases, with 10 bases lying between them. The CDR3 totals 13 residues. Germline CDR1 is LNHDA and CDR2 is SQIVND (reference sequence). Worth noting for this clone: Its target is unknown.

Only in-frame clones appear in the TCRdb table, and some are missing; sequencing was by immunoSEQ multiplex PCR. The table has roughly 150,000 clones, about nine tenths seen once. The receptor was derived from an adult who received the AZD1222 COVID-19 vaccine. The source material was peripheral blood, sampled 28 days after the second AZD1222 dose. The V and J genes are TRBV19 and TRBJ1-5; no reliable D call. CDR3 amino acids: CASSMAPGQPQHF. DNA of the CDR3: TGTGCCAGTAGTATGGCTCCTGGCCAGCCCCAGCATTTT.